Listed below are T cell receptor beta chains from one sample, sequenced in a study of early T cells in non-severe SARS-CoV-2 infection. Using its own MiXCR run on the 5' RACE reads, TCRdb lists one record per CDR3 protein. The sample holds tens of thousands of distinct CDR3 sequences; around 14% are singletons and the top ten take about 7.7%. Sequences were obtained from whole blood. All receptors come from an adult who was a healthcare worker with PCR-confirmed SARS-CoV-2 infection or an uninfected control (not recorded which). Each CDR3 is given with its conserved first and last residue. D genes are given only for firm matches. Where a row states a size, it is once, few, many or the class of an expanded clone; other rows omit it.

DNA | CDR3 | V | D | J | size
TGTGCTAGCAGCGAACAGGGGCTGAAATCACCCCTCCACTTT | CASSEQGLKSPLHF | TRBV7-7 | TRBD1 | TRBJ1-6 | few
TGTGCCAGCAGCCGGACTAGCGGCCAAACGGGGGAGACCCAGTACTTC | CASSRTSGQTGETQYF | TRBV9 | TRBD2 | TRBJ2-5 | -
TGCAGTGCGGCGACAGGGCTGGGTGGCTATGGCTACACCTTC | CSAATGLGGYGYTF | TRBV20-1 | TRBD1 | TRBJ1-2 | few
TGTGCCAGTAGGGTAAGCGCGAACACCGGGGAGCTGTTTTTT | CASRVSANTGELFF | TRBV19 | - | TRBJ2-2 | -
TGTGCCAGCAGCTCCCTAGGGGGGACCCAGTACTTC | CASSSLGGTQYF | TRBV9 | - | TRBJ2-5 | few
TGCAGCGTTGGTACAGGCCTGAACACTGAAGCTTTCTTT | CSVGTGLNTEAFF | TRBV29-1 | - | TRBJ1-1 | -
TGTGCCAGCAGTCTCGACAGAGGCGAAAAACTGTTTTTT | CASSLDRGEKLFF | TRBV7-7 | - | TRBJ1-4 | many
TGCAGCGTTGGGCCCCGAGATGGGTACGAGCAGTACTTC | CSVGPRDGYEQYF | TRBV29-1 | - | TRBJ2-7 | few
TGCAGTGCTAGTCGCTCGGGTGGCACTAACAATGAGCAGTTCTTC | CSASRSGGTNNEQFF | TRBV20-1 | - | TRBJ2-1 | -
TGTGCCAGCAGCCGGGACGCCGCAGATACGCAGTATTTT | CASSRDAADTQYF | TRBV6-2/TRBV6-3 | - | TRBJ2-3 | many
TGTGCCAGCAGCTCACAGGGATGGGGCAATCAGCCCCAGCATTTT | CASSSQGWGNQPQHF | TRBV7-2 | - | TRBJ1-5 | -
TGTGCCAGCAGCTCTGCGCGGACCTACGAGCAGTACTTC | CASSSARTYEQYF | TRBV7-8 | - | TRBJ2-7 | many
TGTGCCAGCGGGTGGACGACACGAAACACCATATATTTT | CASGWTTRNTIYF | TRBV2 | - | TRBJ1-3 | many
TGTGCCAGCAGCCTTCATAGCGGACAAGAGACCCAGTACTTC | CASSLHSGQETQYF | TRBV7-9 | - | TRBJ2-5 | -
TGCGCCAGCAGCGTGGGACTAGCGCGCACAGATACGCAGTATTTT | CASSVGLARTDTQYF | TRBV5-1 | TRBD2 | TRBJ2-3 | few
TGCAGCGCGGGGGGGGACACCGCCAGGGAGCAGTTCTTC | CSAGGDTAREQFF | TRBV29-1 | TRBD2 | TRBJ2-1 | few
TGCGCCAGCAGTGACCCAGCGGGAGTCGGCACAGATACGCAGTATTTT | CASSDPAGVGTDTQYF | TRBV10-1 | TRBD2 | TRBJ2-3 | many
TGTGCCAGCAGCACGACCAATGAGCAGTTCTTC | CASSTTNEQFF | TRBV12-3/TRBV12-4 | - | TRBJ2-1 | many
TGTGCCAGCAGCCCCTATAACGTCCGGTACGAGCAGTACTTC | CASSPYNVRYEQYF | TRBV12-3/TRBV12-4 | - | TRBJ2-7 | few
TGTGCCAGCAGAAAAAACAGGGGTTCCGGCACTGAAGCTTTCTTT | CASRKNRGSGTEAFF | TRBV28 | TRBD1 | TRBJ1-1 | few
TGTGCCAGCAGCCGAGGGATAGCGGGGCCTTCTGCAGATACGCAGTATTTT | CASSRGIAGPSADTQYF | TRBV7-6 | TRBD2 | TRBJ2-3 | many
TGCGCCAGCAGCCCGGAGTCGCGCCATGAGCAGTTCTTC | CASSPESRHEQFF | TRBV5-1 | - | TRBJ2-1 | many
TGCGCCAGCAGCCAAGAAGTGTTCGGGAGACTTTTCGAGCAGTACTTC | CASSQEVFGRLFEQYF | TRBV4-3 | - | TRBJ2-7 | many
TGCGCCAGCAGCTCACAGCGGGAGACGCGCACAGATACGCAGTATTTT | CASSSQRETRTDTQYF | TRBV5-1 | TRBD2 | TRBJ2-3 | many
TGTGCCAGCAGGAATCTTGGGGGGAGCAATCAGCCCCAGCATTTT | CASRNLGGSNQPQHF | TRBV28 | - | TRBJ1-5 | few
TGTGCCAGCAGCTTAGCGGGAGGGCCTTGGGACGAGCAGTACTTC | CASSLAGGPWDEQYF | TRBV7-6 | TRBD2 | TRBJ2-7 | few
TGTGCCAGCAGTTCCTTTGGGGCTAGCGGGAGAAGTGTGTACTTC | CASSSFGASGRSVYF | TRBV27 | TRBD2 | TRBJ2-7 | -
TGTGCCAGCAGCGTAGGTAGCGGGAGGAGCAATGAGCAGTTCTTC | CASSVGSGRSNEQFF | TRBV9 | TRBD2 | TRBJ2-1 | few
TGTGCCAGCAGGCCAGGGGGCGCGTCAATAGCCGAGCAGTACTTC | CASRPGGASIAEQYF | TRBV28 | TRBD1 | TRBJ2-7 | few